The 7 T cell receptor beta chains below come from one sample, sequenced in a study of T cell repertoires in cytomegalovirus infection. MiXCR was run by TCRdb on the reads, yielding one entry per CDR3 protein. The sample holds some 700,000 distinct CDR3 sequences; 35% are singletons and the top ten take 2.5% to 3%. The sequencing sample was made of PBMCs. The source of these receptors is a human donor in good health (CMV status not recorded). Some clones in this sample may be carry-over from other donors' samples.

The genes are TRBV6-1 and TRBJ1-5; 9 bases align to TRBD1. The CDR3 has 17 amino acids. J lost 7 bases, V lost 6 bases, and 16 bases had no gene match. Germline CDR1 is MNHNS and CDR2 is SASEGT. The CDR3 loop is CASSPRRDRVQFQPQHF. In nucleotides, the CDR3 is TGTGCCAGCAGCCCCCGAAGGGACAGGGTACAGTTCCAGCCCCAGCATTTT.

In its sample, this clonotype was seen a few times. V usage is TRBV6-8 and J usage is TRBJ1-2; no reliable D call. The CDR3 totals 15 residues. Germline CDR1 reads MNHGY; CDR2 reads SAAAGT. The V end lost 2 bases, the J end lost 8 bases, and 18 bases lay between the germline ends. The CDR3 nucleotides are TGTGCCAGCAGTTACCCCTTGGGGAGCCTAGGGGGCTACACCTTC. Translating gives CASSYPLGSLGGYTF.

The chain is built from TRBV10-3 and TRBJ1-3, with D hard to call. Trimming cost V 6 bases and J 0 bases, with 12 bases left between them. The germline gives CDR1 ENHRY, CDR2 SYGVKD. The CDR3 extends over 15 amino acids. DNA for the CDR3: TGTGCCATCAGGAGGGAGGCAGTCTCTGGAAACACCATATATTTT. Translation: CAIRREAVSGNTIYF.

This chain joins TRBV19 and TRBJ2-5, with D tentatively TRBD2 (6 bases). V dropped 6 bases and J dropped 4 bases, with 12 bases sitting between them. CDR1 is LNHDA and CDR2 is SQIVND in the germline V gene (reference sequence). The length of the CDR3 is 13 residues. The CDR3 coding sequence is TGTGCCAGTAGATATTTGGGGGGAGAGACCCAGTACTTC. As protein: CASRYLGGETQYF.

The chain recombines TRBV7-9 with TRBJ2-7, with TRBD1 identical over 8 bases. The CDR3 totals 16 residues. Germline V gene data show CDR1 as SEHNR and CDR2 as FQNEAQ (reference sequence). Unmatched junction bases numbered 9, after V lost 5 bases and J lost 0 bases. Written as DNA, the CDR3 is TGTGCCAGCAGCGCACAGGGGGAGTGGAGCTCCTACGAGCAGTACTTC. It translates to CASSAQGEWSSYEQYF.

The chain couples TRBV10-3 to TRBJ1-5; D gene ambiguous. CDR3 length: 12 amino acids. V was clipped by 2 bases and J by 6 bases, with 5 bases between them. Germline CDR1 reads ENHRY; CDR2 reads SYGVKD. The CDR3 sequence is CAISEDGQPQHF. The CDR3 DNA reads TGTGCCATCAGTGAGGACGGTCAGCCCCAGCATTTT.

The table lists this clonotype with a few counts. The rearrangement links TRBV7-9 to TRBJ1-2, with 10 bases that match TRBD1. The germline V gene has CDR1 SEHNR and CDR2 FQNEAQ (reference sequence). The CDR3 is made up of 17 amino acids. Trimming removed 0 bases from V and 1 base from J; junction bases left unmatched: 5. The CDR3 bases are TGTGCCAGCAGCTTAGCCCTGGGACAGGGGAATAACTATGGCTACACCTTC. It yields the protein CASSLALGQGNNYGYTF.